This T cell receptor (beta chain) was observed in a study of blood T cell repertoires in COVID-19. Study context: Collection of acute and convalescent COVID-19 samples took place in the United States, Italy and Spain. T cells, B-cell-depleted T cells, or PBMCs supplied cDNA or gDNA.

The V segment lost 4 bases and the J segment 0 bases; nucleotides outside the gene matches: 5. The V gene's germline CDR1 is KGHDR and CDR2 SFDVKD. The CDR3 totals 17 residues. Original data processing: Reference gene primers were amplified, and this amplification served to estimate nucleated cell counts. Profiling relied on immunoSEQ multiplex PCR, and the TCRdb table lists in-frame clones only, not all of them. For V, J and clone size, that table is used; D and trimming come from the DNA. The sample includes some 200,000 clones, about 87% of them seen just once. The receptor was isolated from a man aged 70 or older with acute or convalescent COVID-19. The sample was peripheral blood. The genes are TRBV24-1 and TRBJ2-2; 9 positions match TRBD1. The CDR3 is CATSERTGGANTGELFF. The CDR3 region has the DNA TGTGCCACCAGTGAACGCACAGGGGGCGCGAACACCGGGGAGCTGTTTTTT.